The next 24 T cell receptor beta chains were all read from a single sample in a study of blood T cell repertoires in COVID-19. Profiled with immunoSEQ multiplex PCR; TCRdb holds only in-frame clones, not every one. The data hold some 350,000 clones, with 85% to 90% observed a single time. Sequencing was carried out using peripheral blood. The receptors shown here come from a human donor in a cohort sampled during active COVID-19.

The rearrangement joins TRBV7-2 to TRBJ1-5; D may be TRBD1 (5 bases). Germline-derived CDR1 and CDR2 are SGHTA and FQGNSA. The CDR3 has 16 amino acids. V was pared by 2 bases and J by 2 bases, with 13 bases between. In nucleotides, the CDR3 is TGTGCCAGCAGCTTACAGGCAGGGCGAGGCAATCAGCCCCAGCATTTT. Encoded protein: CASSLQAGRGNQPQHF. The full variable domain, rest sourced from reference TRBV7-2 and TRBJ1-5, is GAGVSQSPSNKVTEKGKDVELRCDPISGHTALYWYRQSLGQGLEFLIYFQGNSAPDKSGLPSDRFSAERTGGSVSTLTIQRTQQEDSAVYLCASSLQAGRGNQPQHFGDGTRLSIL.

CDR3 in DNA: TGTGCCAGCAGTTTACGCGGACTAGCGGGAAGGCCCGAGCAGTACTTC. Protein: CASSLRGLAGRPEQYF. The V and J genes are TRBV28 and TRBJ2-7; 12 bases agree with TRBD2. V trimming: 2 bases; J trimming: 6 bases; junction bases outside the gene matches: 8. In germline, CDR1 is MDHEN, CDR2 SYDVKM. This CDR3 is built from 16 residues.

This clone was seen just once. The rearrangement links TRBV10-3 to TRBJ1-2, with TRBD1 matching over 7 bases. Germline V lookup: CDR1 ENHRY, CDR2 SYGVKD. J lost 3 bases, V lost 6 bases, and 10 bases had no gene match. The CDR3 has 15 residues. This CDR3 reads CAISSPSTGDYGYTF. In DNA, the CDR3 is TGTGCCATCAGCTCCCCCTCAACAGGGGACTATGGCTACACCTTC.

The genes are TRBV18 and TRBJ1-1; 7 bases line up with TRBD1. J lost 5 bases, V lost 4 bases, and 7 bases had no gene match. CDR3 length: 14 amino acids. Germline lookup yields CDR1 KGHSH and CDR2 LQKENI. The CDR3: CASSQRTGVTEAFF. In DNA form, the CDR3 reads TGTGCCAGCTCACAGCGGACAGGTGTGACTGAAGCTTTCTTT. The variable domain in full, completed from reference TRBV18 and TRBJ1-1, reads NAGVMQNPRHLVRRRGQEARLRCSPMKGHSHVYWYRQLPEEGLKFMVYLQKENIIDESGMPKERFSAEFPKEGPSILRIQQVVRGDSAAYFCASSQRTGVTEAFFGQGTRLTVV.

V gene TRBV28 combines with J gene TRBJ2-7, with a tentative D call TRBD2 (6 bases). This CDR3 is 14 amino acids long. The V and J ends lost 7 bases and 7 bases respectively, with 20 bases between them. Germline assignment: CDR1 MDHEN and CDR2 SYDVKM. The CDR3 sequence: CASTHLGGTWEQYF. As DNA, the CDR3 is TGTGCCAGCACCCACCTTGGCGGGACCTGGGAGCAGTACTTC.

The V call is TRBV12-3 or TRBV12-4, the J call TRBJ2-5; 7 nucleotides agree with TRBD2. The V segment lost 8 bases and the J segment 5 bases; nucleotides outside the gene matches: 8. This CDR3 is built from 13 residues. CDR3 DNA sequence: TGTGCCAGCTCCAGCGGGAAGGGGGAGACCCAGTACTTC. Amino acid sequence: CASSSGKGETQYF.

V and J are TRBV15 and TRBJ2-1; weak D call: TRBD2 (5 bases). Deletions cut 0 bases from V and 5 bases from J, with 14 bases between. CDR1 is LNHNV, CDR2 YYDKDF, per germline (reference sequence). This CDR3 contains 16 residues. CDR3 in amino acids: CATSRDLASPNNEQFF. CDR3 DNA sequence: TGTGCCACCAGCAGAGATCTAGCTAGCCCAAACAATGAGCAGTTCTTC.

Remarks on this clone: Other DNA sequences in the sample encode the same CDR3. J is TRBJ1-5 and V is TRBV24-1; the D is unclear. The ends were cut back, 3 bases at V and 4 bases at J, with 6 bases in the middle. Germline V CDR1 and CDR2: KGHDR, SFDVKD. The CDR3 is made up of 13 amino acids. DNA for the CDR3: TGTGCCACCAGTGATGACGGGAATCAGCCCCAGCATTTT. Its protein product is CATSDDGNQPQHF.

The V call is TRBV11-3, the J call TRBJ2-1; tentative D call: TRBD2 (5 bases). The CDR3 is 13 residues long. The germline V gene encodes CDR1 SGHNT and CDR2 YENEEA. The V end lost 5 bases, the J end lost 4 bases, and 9 bases lay between the germline ends. CDR3 sequence reads: CASSPGMYNEQFF. DNA of the CDR3: TGTGCCAGCAGCCCGGGGATGTACAATGAGCAGTTCTTC.

This chain connects TRBV28 to TRBJ2-1; TRBD2 matches at 7 bases. V dropped 2 bases and J dropped 2; count of bases not matched to a gene: 3. There are 15 residues in the CDR3. Germline-derived CDR1 and CDR2 are MDHEN and SYDVKM. The CDR3 DNA reads TGTGCCAGCAGTTTACTAGCGGATGCCTACAATGAGCAGTTCTTC. Translated, it gives CASSLLADAYNEQFF.

This clone was recorded once. The chain has TRBV15 and TRBJ2-5; D not resolved. The germline V and J ends were trimmed by 2 bases and 1 base, with 14 bases remaining between them. CDR3 length equals 16 residues. Germline assignment: CDR1 LNHNV and CDR2 YYDKDF (reference sequence). The CDR3 loop reads CATSRPPGSLQETQYF. CDR3 nucleotide sequence: TGTGCCACCAGCAGACCCCCCGGGTCACTCCAAGAGACCCAGTACTTC.

This clone was detected only a few times. The chain carries TRBV11-1 and TRBJ1-2; TRBD1 matches 7 bases. CDR1 SGHAT and CDR2 FQDESV come from the germline V gene (reference sequence). The CDR3 is 14 amino acids. V shed 5 bases, J shed 2 bases, and the junction held 5 bases outside the gene matches. DNA of the CDR3: TGTGCCAGCAGCCATCGGACAGGCAACTATGGCTACACCTTC. Encoded protein: CASSHRTGNYGYTF.

The rearrangement links TRBV19 to TRBJ2-5, with 10 positions matching TRBD2. With 5 bases clipped from V and 4 bases from J, the junction kept 10 bases outside the gene matches. CDR1 and CDR2 from the germline V gene are LNHDA and SQIVND (reference sequence). CDR3 length: 16 residues. The CDR3 nucleotides read TGTGCCAGTAGTGTCCGAGGAGCGGGGGGGCCAGAGACCCAGTACTTC. Encoded protein: CASSVRGAGGPETQYF.

This chain connects TRBV27 to TRBJ1-6; 7 bases are shared with TRBD1. CDR3 length: 16 amino acids. J gave up 0 bases and V 5 bases, and 4 bases lay outside the gene matches. The V gene's germline CDR1 is MNHEY and CDR2 SMNVEV (reference sequence). DNA of the CDR3: TGTGCCAGCAGTGTGGGGACAGTCTCCTATAATTCACCCCTCCACTTT. Translated, it gives CASSVGTVSYNSPLHF.

The chain carries TRBV9 and TRBJ2-3; D ambiguous. Per the germline V gene, CDR1 is SGDLS and CDR2 is YYNGEE. The CDR3 runs to 12 residues. Trimming cost V 2 bases and J 5 bases, with 6 bases left between them. The CDR3 coding sequence is TGTGCCAGCAGCGTCCTAGGAGATACGCAGTATTTT. As protein: CASSVLGDTQYF.

V and J are TRBV6-1 and TRBJ2-1; weak D call: TRBD1 (5 bases). V lost 3 bases to trimming and J lost 12 bases, with 12 bases between them. This CDR3 has 12 amino acids. CDR1 is MNHNS and CDR2 is SASEGT in the germline V gene. As DNA, the CDR3 is TGTGCCAGCAGTGAGTGGCGACAGAGGCAGTTCTTC. Protein sequence: CASSEWRQRQFF.

This chain uses TRBV5-4 with TRBJ2-3, with 11 positions matching TRBD2. CDR1 SGHNT and CDR2 YYREEE come from the germline V gene (reference sequence). The trim removed 4 bases at V and 2 bases at J, leaving 15 bases unmatched. This CDR3 comprises 19 residues. CDR3 amino acids: CASSPRGIAGGATTDTQYF. CDR3 in DNA: TGTGCCAGCAGCCCACGAGGTATAGCGGGGGGGGCGACCACAGATACGCAGTATTTT.

This clone was found a few times. The genes are TRBV5-4 and TRBJ1-2; D unresolved. Germline values: CDR1 SGHNT, CDR2 YYREEE (reference sequence). The CDR3 extends over 16 amino acids. V was clipped by 3 bases and J by 4 bases, with 19 bases between them. The CDR3 here is CASSSLEGTLGYGYTF. CDR3 coding DNA: TGTGCCAGCAGCTCGTTAGAGGGTACCCTAGGCTATGGCTACACCTTC.

The chain carries TRBV9 and TRBJ1-6; D gene unclear. CDR3 length: 15 amino acids. V was cut by 0 bases and J by 8 bases, with 12 bases left in between. Germline CDR1 SGDLS, CDR2 YYNGEE. CDR3 sequence: CASSVGGATDSPLHF. The CDR3 nucleotides are TGTGCCAGCAGCGTAGGGGGAGCAACCGATTCACCCCTCCACTTT.

J is TRBJ2-5 and V is TRBV5-1, with D possibly matching TRBD2 (6 bases). Trimming took off 0 bases at V and 1 base at J, with 10 bases between the two ends. This CDR3 spans 15 amino acids. The V gene's germline CDR1 is SGHRS and CDR2 YFSETQ. CDR3 in amino acids: CASSLGGVPQETQYF. The CDR3 DNA is TGCGCCAGCAGCTTGGGGGGGGTACCCCAAGAGACCCAGTACTTC.

The V gene is TRBV5-1, the J gene TRBJ1-5; D not resolved. With 2 bases removed from V and 3 bases from J, the gap between germline ends came to 9 bases. Germline-derived CDR1 and CDR2 are SGHRS and YFSETQ. The CDR3 contains 14 residues. CDR3 region: CASSFAVINQPQHF. The CDR3 nucleotides read TGCGCCAGCAGCTTTGCGGTCATCAATCAGCCCCAGCATTTT.

The chain employs TRBV20-1 and TRBJ1-5, with 8 bases that match TRBD1. The trim removed 3 bases at V and 7 bases at J, leaving 8 bases unmatched. The germline V gene encodes CDR1 DFQATT and CDR2 SNEGSKA (reference sequence). The CDR3 is made up of 14 amino acids. CDR3 region: CSASPGQGWQPQHF. CDR3 in DNA: TGCAGTGCTAGTCCCGGACAGGGTTGGCAGCCCCAGCATTTT.

V is TRBV11-3 and J is TRBJ2-1, with D possibly TRBD2 on 5 matching bases. The ends were cut back, 0 bases at V and 11 bases at J, with 11 bases in the middle. The CDR3 is 13 residues long. CDR1 is SGHNT and CDR2 is YENEEA in the germline V gene. The CDR3 DNA reads TGTGCCAGCAGCTTAGATCATGAGCGGAAGCAGTTCTTC. Protein: CASSLDHERKQFF.

This chain joins TRBV18 and TRBJ2-7; no clear D. Germline CDR1 and CDR2: KGHSH and LQKENI. V was shortened by 4 bases and J by 4 bases, with 8 bases between the two germline ends. CDR3 size: 12 residues. The CDR3 DNA is TGTGCCAGCTCACGAGAGTCTTACGAGCAGTACTTC. Its translation is CASSRESYEQYF.